This entry describes one T cell receptor (beta chain). It was with a sample-barcoded 5' primer and a J-beta primer mix that a second PCR of roughly 7 to 11 cycles was run. TCRdb fed the 5' RACE reads into MiXCR, producing one record per CDR3 protein. The data hold 1.6 million or so distinct CDR3 sequences, with roughly a third observed a single time. The data stem from a study of blood T cells in healthy people across ages. The CDR3 runs to 15 residues. The germline CDR1 and CDR2 sequences are MGHRA and YSYEKL. The receptor's source is a woman aged 25 to 39 in good health. The material sequenced was blood. This chain links TRBV4-1 with TRBJ2-7, with 8 bases fitting TRBD2. The DNA end lines up better with TRBJ2-5; the J call may be wrong. The CDR3 DNA sequence: TGCGCCAGCAGCCAATGGGAGCGGGGGTGGGAGACCCAGTACTTC. Translating gives CASSQWERGWETQYF.